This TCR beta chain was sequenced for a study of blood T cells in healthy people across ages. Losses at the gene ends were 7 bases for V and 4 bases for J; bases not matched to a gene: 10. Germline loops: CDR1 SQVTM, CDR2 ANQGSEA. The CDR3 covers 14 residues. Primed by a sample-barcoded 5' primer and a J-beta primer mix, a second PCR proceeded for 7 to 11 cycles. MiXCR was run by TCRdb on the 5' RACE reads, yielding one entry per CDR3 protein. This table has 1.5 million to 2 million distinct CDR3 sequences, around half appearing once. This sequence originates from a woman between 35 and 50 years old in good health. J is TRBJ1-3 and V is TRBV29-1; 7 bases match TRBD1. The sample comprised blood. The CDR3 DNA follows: TGCAGCGCGAAGTCCGACAGGGACGGAAACACCATATATTTT. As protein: CSAKSDRDGNTIYF.